The next 20 T cell receptor beta chains were all read from a single sample in a study of CD8+CD57+ T cells in acquired aplastic anemia. Sequenced patients had shown CD8+CD57+ cell expansion by flow cytometry. The template used for profiling TCR beta VDJ and CDR3 was genomic DNA. MiXCR, applied by TCRdb to the reads, yields one record per CDR3 protein. The sample includes around 210,000 distinct CDR3 sequences, 65% seen only once; the top ten take roughly three fifths. Sequenced material: sorted CD4+, CD8+, or CD8+CD57+ T cells (not recorded which) from PBMCs. Source of these receptors: a human donor with aplastic anemia.

The genes are TRBV7-2 and TRBJ2-7; 7 bases fit TRBD1. The junction had 4 bases not matched to a gene; V was cut back by 1 base and J by 4 bases. Looked up from germline, CDR1 is SGHTA and CDR2 is FQGNSA. The CDR3 covers 14 residues. CDR3 in amino acids: CASSLDGDSYEQYF. CDR3 coding DNA: TGTGCCAGCAGCTTAGATGGGGACAGTTACGAGCAGTACTTC.

A remark on this clonotype: With a much larger clone just one base away, this may be a read error. The genes are TRBV19 and TRBJ2-4; 9 nucleotides match TRBD1. Germline V gives CDR1 LNHDA, CDR2 SQIVND (reference sequence). CDR3 size: 19 residues. V shed 3 bases, J shed 5 bases, and the junction held 17 bases outside the gene matches. CDR3 loop: CASSILGTGIIGHENIQYF. In DNA, the CDR3 is TGTGCCAGTAGTATCTTAGGGACAGGGATAATAGGGCACGAAAACATTCAGTACTTC.

The V and J genes are TRBV10-3 and TRBJ1-2; D is unclear. This CDR3 is 12 amino acids long. V dropped 4 bases and J dropped 8 bases, with 11 bases sitting between them. In germline, CDR1 is ENHRY, CDR2 SYGVKD. DNA for the CDR3: TGTGCCATCAGTGCGGCCGTATCGGGCTACACCTTC. Its protein product is CAISAAVSGYTF.

This clonotype has at least ten counts. The rearrangement joins TRBV4-1 to TRBJ1-1, with D unclear. Germline CDR1 reads MGHRA; CDR2 reads YSYEKL. V lost 1 base and J 5 bases, leaving 14 bases between the germline ends. The CDR3 is made up of 15 amino acids. The CDR3 loop is CASSQVGVGWTEAFF. The CDR3 DNA sequence: TGCGCCAGCAGCCAAGTTGGGGTAGGGTGGACTGAAGCTTTCTTT.

V is TRBV6-6 and J is TRBJ1-4, with TRBD1 identical over 9 bases. Looked up from germline, CDR1 is MNHNY and CDR2 is SVGAGI (reference sequence). The J segment lost 7 bases and the V segment lost 8 bases, leaving 8 bases of the junction unmatched. This CDR3 comprises 14 residues. The CDR3 nucleotides are TGTGCCAGCTCACCTACAGGGGGCGGTGAAAAACTGTTTTTT. This encodes CASSPTGGGEKLFF.

The chain is built from TRBV2 and TRBJ2-5, with 8 bases lining up with TRBD2. The junction had 2 bases not matched to a gene; V was cut back by 4 bases and J by 1 base. This CDR3 is 14 amino acids long. From germline, CDR1 is SNHLY and CDR2 FYNNEI. The CDR3 is CASSVAGGQETQYF. CDR3 coding DNA: TGTGCCAGCAGTGTGGCGGGGGGCCAAGAGACCCAGTACTTC.

The chain couples TRBV11-3 to TRBJ2-1, with 11 bases fitting TRBD2. CDR1 is SGHNT, CDR2 YENEEA, per germline. The CDR3 has 15 amino acids. With V trimmed by 5 bases and J by 6 bases, 6 bases remained unmatched. The CDR3 region has the DNA TGTGCCAGCAGCCGTGGACTAGCGGGTATCAATGAGCAGTTCTTC. This gives the protein CASSRGLAGINEQFF.

The V gene is TRBV5-8, the J gene TRBJ2-7; D gene uncertain. Germline V gene lookup returns CDR1 SGHTS and CDR2 YDEGEE. This CDR3 is built from 14 residues. Trimming took off 0 bases at V and 3 bases at J, with 10 bases between the two ends. CDR3 coding DNA: TGTGCCAGCAGCTTGGCCTCTAGTCTCTACGAGCAGTACTTC. It is translated as CASSLASSLYEQYF.

The J gene is TRBJ2-7, the V gene TRBV5-6; the D is unclear. The CDR3 extends over 13 amino acids. The V end was cut by 3 bases, the J end by 6 bases, with 13 bases between. Germline V gives CDR1 SGHDT, CDR2 YYEEEE. The CDR3 reads CASSSAGSLEQYF. DNA for the CDR3: TGTGCCAGCAGCTCGGCCGGGTCTCTCGAGCAGTACTTC. Drawing the rest from reference TRBV5-6 and TRBJ2-7, the complete variable domain is DAGVTQSPTHLIKTRGQQVTLRCSPKSGHDTVSWYQQALGQGPQFIFQYYEEEERQRGNFPDRFSGHQFPNYSSELNVNALLLGDSALYLCASSSAGSLEQYFGPGTRLTVT.

This rearrangement joins TRBV5-4 to TRBJ1-2; no reliable D call. Looked up from germline, CDR1 is SGHNT and CDR2 is YYREEE (reference sequence). V lost 4 bases, J lost 8 bases, and 15 bases lay in between. The CDR3 is made up of 13 amino acids. The CDR3: CASSPLGKEGYTF. CDR3 in DNA: TGTGCCAGCAGCCCTTTGGGGAAGGAAGGCTACACCTTC.

The CDR3: CASSYVDRHEGYGYTF. In DNA form, the CDR3 reads TGTGCCAGCAGCTACGTCGACAGGCACGAGGGGTATGGCTACACCTTC. This chain connects TRBV7-2 to TRBJ1-2, with TRBD1 as a possible D gene (6 bases). V shed 4 bases and J shed 5 bases, with 20 bases lying between them. Per germline, CDR1 SGHTA and CDR2 FQGNSA. This CDR3 is 16 amino acids long.

CDR3 amino acids: CASSVSYGGISEETQYF. CDR3 bases: TGTGCCAGCAGCGTATCTTATGGCGGGATTTCGGAAGAGACCCAGTACTTC. V gene TRBV9 combines with J gene TRBJ2-5; D is possibly TRBD2 (6 bases). V lost 1 base to trimming and J lost 3 bases, with 19 bases between them. The germline V gene encodes CDR1 SGDLS and CDR2 YYNGEE. This CDR3 region has 17 residues.

This clonotype has at least ten counts. J is TRBJ2-7 and V is TRBV15, with D maybe TRBD2 (6 bases). This CDR3 has 15 residues. V was clipped by 0 bases and J by 2 bases, with 11 bases between them. In germline, CDR1 is LNHNV, CDR2 YYDKDF (reference sequence). The CDR3 bases are TGTGCCACCAGCAGAGAGTCGGACTACACCTACGAGCAGTACTTC. Residues: CATSRESDYTYEQYF. Looking up the rest from reference TRBV15 and TRBJ2-7 gives the full variable domain: DAMVIQNPRYQVTQFGKPVTLSCSQTLNHNVMYWYQQKSSQAPKLLFHYYDKDFNNEADTPDNFQSRRPNTSFCFLDIRSPGLGDTAMYLCATSRESDYTYEQYFGPGTRLTVT.

This chain uses TRBV20-1 with TRBJ2-1; D might be TRBD2 (5 bases). The end of the DNA fits TRBJ2-5 better, so the J call may be wrong. This CDR3 is 12 amino acids long. The germline V gene encodes CDR1 DFQATT and CDR2 SNEGSKA (reference sequence). CDR3 nucleotide sequence: TGCAGTGCTAGTCTTCGGGGAGAGACCCAGTACTTC. Protein: CSASLRGETQYF.

In this sample, this clonotype turned up a few times. The chain uses TRBV7-3 and TRBJ2-5; 11 bases are shared with TRBD2. The J segment lost 5 bases and the V segment lost 2 bases, leaving 10 bases of the junction unmatched. The CDR3 length is 17 residues. Looked up from germline, CDR1 is SGHTA and CDR2 is FQGTGA. The CDR3 reads CASSLGGSGRVRETQYF. CDR3 DNA: TGTGCCAGCAGCTTAGGTGGTAGCGGGAGGGTTCGGGAGACCCAGTACTTC.

This chain links TRBV24-1 with TRBJ2-1; the D is unclear. The V and J ends lost 0 bases and 5 bases respectively, with 4 bases between them. The CDR3 is 13 residues long. Germline lookup yields CDR1 KGHDR and CDR2 SFDVKD. The CDR3 nucleotides read TGTGCCACCAGTGATTTGAGAAACAATGAGCAGTTCTTC. It specifies CATSDLRNNEQFF.

The chain is built from TRBV7-8 and TRBJ2-1; TRBD2 might be the D (6 bases). V was clipped by 1 base and J by 2 bases, with 12 bases between them. The CDR3 consists of 16 residues. Germline CDR1 reads SGHVS; CDR2 reads FQNEAQ. CDR3 protein: CASSLVSAGTYNEQFF. The CDR3 nucleotides read TGTGCCAGCAGCTTAGTTTCGGCGGGGACCTACAATGAGCAGTTCTTC.

The chain joins TRBV20-1 to TRBJ2-3, with D possibly matching TRBD2 (6 bases). The V and J ends lost 1 base and 0 bases respectively, with 11 bases between them. CDR3 length: 15 residues. Germline V lookup: CDR1 DFQATT, CDR2 SNEGSKA (reference sequence). CDR3 amino acids: CSARVGGGSTDTQYF. The CDR3 DNA follows: TGCAGTGCTAGAGTTGGGGGAGGTAGCACAGATACGCAGTATTTT.

This clonotype turned up a few times. The chain is built from TRBV10-3 and TRBJ1-3; 9 positions agree with TRBD1. Germline V CDR1 and CDR2: ENHRY, SYGVKD. This CDR3 region has 13 residues. Unmatched junction bases numbered 4, after V lost 9 bases and J lost 4 bases. For the CDR3, the DNA is TGTGCCATTAGGACAGGGGACGGAAACACCATATATTTT. The encoded protein is CAIRTGDGNTIYF.

There are many counts of this clonotype. J is TRBJ2-3 and V is TRBV11-2, with 16 bases identical to TRBD2. With 5 bases clipped from V and 6 bases from J, the junction kept 8 bases outside the gene matches. The CDR3 spans 17 residues. Germline V gives CDR1 SGHAT, CDR2 FQNNGV. The CDR3 DNA is TGTGCCAGCAGCATAGGGACTAGCGGGGGGGATCGGGATACGCAGTATTTT. The encoded protein is CASSIGTSGGDRDTQYF.